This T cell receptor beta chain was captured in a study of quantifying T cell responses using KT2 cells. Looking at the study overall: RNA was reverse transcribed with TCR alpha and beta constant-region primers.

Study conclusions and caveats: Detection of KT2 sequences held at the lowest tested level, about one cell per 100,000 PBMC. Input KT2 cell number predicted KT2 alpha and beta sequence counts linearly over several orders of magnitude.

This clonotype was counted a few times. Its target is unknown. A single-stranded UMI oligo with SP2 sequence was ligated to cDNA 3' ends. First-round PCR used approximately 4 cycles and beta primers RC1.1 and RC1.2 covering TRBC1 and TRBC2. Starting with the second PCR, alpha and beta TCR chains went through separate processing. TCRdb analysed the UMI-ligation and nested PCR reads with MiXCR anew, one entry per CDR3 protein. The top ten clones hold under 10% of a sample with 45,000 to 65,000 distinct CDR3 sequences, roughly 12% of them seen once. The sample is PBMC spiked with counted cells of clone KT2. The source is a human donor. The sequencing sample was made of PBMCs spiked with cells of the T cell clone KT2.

The CDR3 nucleotides are TGCGCCAGCAGCCTCGGGACAGGGAGCTCCTACGAGCAGTACTTC. This encodes CASSLGTGSSYEQYF. The chain couples TRBV4-1 to TRBJ2-7; 9 bases are shared with TRBD1. Germline loops: CDR1 MGHRA, CDR2 YSYEKL. CDR3 size: 15 residues. J gave up 0 bases and V 4 bases, and 4 bases lay outside the gene matches.